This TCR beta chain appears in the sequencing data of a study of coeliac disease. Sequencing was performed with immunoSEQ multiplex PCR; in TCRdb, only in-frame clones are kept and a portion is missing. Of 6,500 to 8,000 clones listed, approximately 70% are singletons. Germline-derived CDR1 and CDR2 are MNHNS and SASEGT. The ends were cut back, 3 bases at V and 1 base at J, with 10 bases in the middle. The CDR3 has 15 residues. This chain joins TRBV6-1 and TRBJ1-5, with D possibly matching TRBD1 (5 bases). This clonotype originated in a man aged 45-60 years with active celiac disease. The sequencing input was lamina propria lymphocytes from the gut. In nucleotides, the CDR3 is TGTGCCAGCAGTGAGGAGGGGCTAAGCAATCAGCCCCAGCATTTT. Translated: CASSEEGLSNQPQHF.